This T cell receptor (beta chain) was captured in a study of STAT5B mutations in CD4+ large granular lymphocyte leukemia. Method: immunoSEQ multiplex PCR; TCRdb's copy keeps in-frame clones and lacks some. Of 30,000 or so clones listed, around three quarters are singletons. The junction had 4 bases not matched to a gene; V was cut back by 7 bases and J by 3 bases. This CDR3 is 15 amino acids long. Germline V CDR1 and CDR2: SQVTM, ANQGSEA. Source material: CD4+ T cells from blood buffy coats. The receptor comes from a human donor in good health. The chain is built from TRBV29-1 and TRBJ2-1; 15 bases match TRBD2. CDR3 region: CSGTSGGGFYNEQFF. The CDR3 region has the DNA TGCAGCGGGACTAGCGGGGGGGGGTTCTACAATGAGCAGTTCTTC.